The 27 T cell receptor beta chains reported below all come from one sample, sequenced in a study of identical twins. TCRdb recomputed calls from the 5' RACE reads with MiXCR, one row per CDR3 protein. This sample has some 730,000 distinct CDR3 sequences, with 15% to 20% found just once. These data were also filed under a second study, of T cells expressing NK-cell markers.

The sequencing input was PBMCs. These receptors were collected from a woman between 18 and 29 years old in good health.

The chain has TRBV7-9 and TRBJ2-3; TRBD2 matches 11 bases. The CDR3 is 15 residues long. Germline V gene sequence: CDR1 SEHNR, CDR2 FQNEAQ (reference sequence). With 8 bases clipped from V and 4 bases from J, the junction kept 8 bases outside the gene matches. The CDR3 DNA follows: TGTGCCAGCTGCGTGACTAGCGGGGTTTCAGATACGCAGTATTTT. Encoded protein: CASCVTSGVSDTQYF.

There are a few counts of this clonotype. V usage is TRBV9 and J usage is TRBJ2-5, with unresolved D. The germline V and J ends were trimmed by 0 bases and 4 bases, with 7 bases remaining between them. Germline V CDR1 and CDR2: SGDLS, YYNGEE. The CDR3 has 13 amino acids. The DNA of the CDR3 is TGTGCCAGCAGCGTAGGGGATGGAGAGACCCAGTACTTC. This gives the protein CASSVGDGETQYF.

A few counts support this clonotype. V usage is TRBV6-1 and J usage is TRBJ1-5; D might be TRBD1 (5 bases). This CDR3 has 15 amino acids. The V end was cut by 7 bases, the J end by 2 bases, with 15 bases between. Germline V CDR1 and CDR2: MNHNS, SASEGT. The CDR3 is CASTRGLWGNQPQHF. The CDR3, as DNA: TGTGCCAGCACTCGGGGCCTATGGGGCAATCAGCCCCAGCATTTT.

The chain employs TRBV5-1 and TRBJ2-7; maybe TRBD2 (7 bases). The germline V gene has CDR1 SGHRS and CDR2 YFSETQ. This CDR3 comprises 15 residues. Trimming took off 4 bases at V and 0 bases at J, with 14 bases between the two ends. CDR3 residues: CASSEGGTDSYEQYF. The CDR3 bases are TGCGCCAGCAGCGAGGGGGGGACCGACTCCTACGAGCAGTACTTC.

This clonotype was detected a few times. The V and J genes are TRBV5-6 and TRBJ2-6, with 7 positions matching TRBD1. This CDR3 is built from 16 residues. J gave up 2 bases and V 3 bases, and 5 bases lay outside the gene matches. In germline, CDR1 is SGHDT, CDR2 YYEEEE. The CDR3 DNA reads as TGTGCCAGCAGCTATGGGACAGCACCTGGGGCCAACGTCCTGACTTTC. This translates into CASSYGTAPGANVLTF.

This clonotype showed up just a few times. This chain uses TRBV10-3 with TRBJ2-5; D unclear. Trimming took off 0 bases at V and 5 bases at J, with 10 bases between the two ends. The CDR3 consists of 14 residues. Germline V gives CDR1 ENHRY, CDR2 SYGVKD. CDR3 region: CAISESSSGETQYF. CDR3 DNA: TGTGCCATCAGTGAGTCGTCGTCCGGCGAGACCCAGTACTTC.

This clonotype has only one observation. CDR3 DNA: TGCAGCGGGGAGCGGGGAACCTACAATGAGCAGTTCTTC. Its translation is CSGERGTYNEQFF. The V and J genes are TRBV29-1 and TRBJ2-1; TRBD2 matches 7 bases. Germline V gene sequence: CDR1 SQVTM, CDR2 ANQGSEA. CDR3 size: 13 residues. The trim removed 7 bases at V and 2 bases at J, leaving 5 bases unmatched.

This rearrangement joins TRBV20-1 to TRBJ1-1, with 8 bases identical to TRBD1. Germline V gives CDR1 DFQATT, CDR2 SNEGSKA (reference sequence). V dropped 4 bases and J dropped 3; count of bases not matched to a gene: 4. The CDR3 sequence is 13 residues long. In nucleotides, the CDR3 is TGCAGTGCTAAATTACAGGGGGACACTGAAGCTTTCTTT. Protein: CSAKLQGDTEAFF.

The chain carries TRBV5-5 and TRBJ2-1; no definite D call. Per germline, CDR1 SGHKS and CDR2 YYEKEE (reference sequence). The V end was cut by 0 bases, the J end by 14 bases, with 12 bases between. The CDR3 is 12 amino acids. The CDR3 is CASSLEVTREFF. CDR3 sequence (DNA): TGTGCCAGCAGCTTGGAAGTAACCCGCGAGTTCTTC. The variable domain in full, with the rest retrieved from reference TRBV5-5 and TRBJ2-1, is DAGVTQSPTHLIKTRGQQVTLRCSPISGHKSVSWYQQVLGQGPQFIFQYYEKEERGRGNFPDRFSARQFPNYSSELNVNALLLGDSALYLCASSLEVTREFFGPGTRLTVL.

The rearrangement uses TRBV13 and TRBJ1-1; possible D gene TRBD1, 5 bases. The V gene's germline CDR1 is PRHDT and CDR2 FYEKMQ (reference sequence). The germline V and J ends were trimmed by 4 bases and 4 bases, with 13 bases remaining between them. The CDR3 totals 14 residues. CDR3 protein: CASSWGSGGTEAFF. CDR3 sequence (DNA): TGTGCCAGCAGCTGGGGCAGTGGTGGCACTGAAGCTTTCTTT.

This rearrangement joins TRBV20-1 to TRBJ2-5; 7 bases align to TRBD1. With 5 bases clipped from V and 3 bases from J, the junction kept 12 bases outside the gene matches. Per the germline V gene, CDR1 is DFQATT and CDR2 is SNEGSKA (reference sequence). The CDR3 loop spans 15 amino acids. The CDR3 sequence is CSASRTGVSKETQYF. DNA of the CDR3: TGCAGTGCTTCAAGGACAGGAGTTTCGAAAGAGACCCAGTACTTC.

V usage is TRBV30 and J usage is TRBJ2-7, with D perhaps given as TRBD1 or TRBD2 (6 bases each). Per the germline V gene, CDR1 is GTSNPN and CDR2 is SVGIG (reference sequence). Trimming pared 2 bases from V and 3 bases from J, leaving 14 bases between. CDR3 size: 14 residues. The CDR3 nucleotides read TGTGCCTGGAGTCTTGGACGGGGGCTCTACGAGCAGTACTTC. It specifies CAWSLGRGLYEQYF.

The chain recombines TRBV7-2 with TRBJ2-3; weak D call: TRBD2 (5 bases). This CDR3 comprises 13 residues. Germline CDR1 SGHTA, CDR2 FQGNSA. The V and J ends lost 5 bases and 4 bases respectively, with 10 bases between them. CDR3 sequence (DNA): TGTGCCAGCAGCACCCCGCGGGCAGATACGCAGTATTTT. Translating it yields CASSTPRADTQYF. Full variable domain (remainder filled in from reference TRBV7-2 and TRBJ2-3): GAGVSQSPSNKVTEKGKDVELRCDPISGHTALYWYRQSLGQGLEFLIYFQGNSAPDKSGLPSDRFSAERTGGSVSTLTIQRTQQEDSAVYLCASSTPRADTQYFGPGTRLTVL.

V is TRBV20-1 and J is TRBJ2-4, with D possibly matching TRBD2 (6 bases). This CDR3 has 13 amino acids. Trimming removed 6 bases from V and 7 bases from J, with 16 bases in between. Germline V CDR1 and CDR2: DFQATT, SNEGSKA (reference sequence). The CDR3 reads CSAPGDGLNIQYF. Here the CDR3 DNA reads TGCAGTGCCCCGGGGGATGGTCTGAACATTCAGTACTTC.

The rearrangement uses TRBV12-2 and TRBJ2-7. TRBV12-2 is an annotated pseudogene. The CDR3 is made up of 16 amino acids. The CDR3 nucleotides read TGTGCAAGTCCCCTACGGGGAATCGAAACAAACTACGAGCAGTACTTC. Encoded protein: CASPLRGIETNYEQYF.

The V and J genes are TRBV5-5 and TRBJ2-7, with no clear D. V was shortened by 0 bases and J by 2 bases, with 9 bases between the two germline ends. The CDR3 consists of 14 residues. Germline CDR1 reads SGHKS; CDR2 reads YYEKEE (reference sequence). The CDR3 DNA reads as TGTGCCAGCAGCTTGGCACGCAGCACCTACGAGCAGTACTTC. Translation: CASSLARSTYEQYF.

This clonotype was counted ten times or more. This chain links TRBV20-1 with TRBJ2-7; D ambiguous. In germline, CDR1 is DFQATT, CDR2 SNEGSKA (reference sequence). The CDR3 totals 15 residues. The V end was cut by 1 base, the J end by 1 base, with 14 bases between. CDR3 DNA sequence: TGCAGTGCTAGAGCTCCCTCCGGGCCTTCCTACGAGCAGTACTTC. This sequence encodes CSARAPSGPSYEQYF.

This clonotype turned up a few times. The chain joins TRBV20-1 to TRBJ2-7; D remains unclear. The CDR3 sequence is 13 residues long. V dropped 3 bases and J dropped 0 bases, with 9 bases sitting between them. Looked up from germline, CDR1 is DFQATT and CDR2 is SNEGSKA (reference sequence). CDR3 loop: CSARSPNSYEQYF. CDR3 bases: TGCAGTGCTAGGTCGCCCAACTCCTACGAGCAGTACTTC.

This rearrangement joins TRBV5-6 to TRBJ1-2, with D tentatively TRBD1 (5 bases). Germline CDR1 SGHDT, CDR2 YYEEEE. The CDR3 sequence is 13 residues long. With 1 base removed from V and 7 bases from J, the gap between germline ends came to 11 bases. CDR3 nucleotide sequence: TGTGCCAGCAGCTTGTCAGGGTTTGGTGGCTACACCTTC. Translating gives CASSLSGFGGYTF.

With respect to this clonotype: Given a much more abundant clone one base away, this may be a read error. The chain is built from TRBV27 and TRBJ2-7, with 11 bases lining up with TRBD1. The germline V gene has CDR1 MNHEY and CDR2 SMNVEV (reference sequence). V lost 4 bases to trimming and J lost 2 bases; unmatched junction nucleotides: 1. The CDR3 is 14 amino acids. The CDR3: CASSWGQGAYEQYF. CDR3 DNA: TGTGCCAGCAGTTGGGGACAGGGGGCCTACGAGCAGTACTTC.

This clonotype showed up just a few times. The rearrangement links TRBV21-1 to TRBJ2-3; TRBD1 was called by the table and not checked on the DNA. TRBV21-1 is marked as a pseudogene. The CDR3 totals 15 residues. The DNA of the CDR3 is TGTGCCAGCAGCCCGAAGGGGGTCAGGGGAGATACGCAGTATTTT. It specifies CASSPKGVRGDTQYF.

The sample holds a few counts of this clonotype. The chain has TRBV20-1 and TRBJ2-1, with TRBD2 matching over 11 bases. Germline values: CDR1 DFQATT, CDR2 SNEGSKA (reference sequence). The CDR3 runs 19 residues. Unmatched junction bases numbered 12, after V lost 2 bases and J lost 0 bases. The CDR3 nucleotides are TGCAGTGCTAGAATCGATCTAGCGGGGGGCACTTTCTCCTACAATGAGCAGTTCTTC. It yields the protein CSARIDLAGGTFSYNEQFF.

This rearrangement joins TRBV18 to TRBJ2-7; no firm D call. The CDR3 contains 13 residues. CDR1 and CDR2 from the germline V gene are KGHSH and LQKENI. V was clipped by 6 bases and J by 3 bases, with 12 bases between them. CDR3 amino acids: CASSPDLGYEQYF. CDR3 coding DNA: TGTGCCAGCTCCCCAGACCTGGGCTACGAGCAGTACTTC. Full variable domain (remainder filled in from reference TRBV18 and TRBJ2-7): NAGVMQNPRHLVRRRGQEARLRCSPMKGHSHVYWYRQLPEEGLKFMVYLQKENIIDESGMPKERFSAEFPKEGPSILRIQQVVRGDSAAYFCASSPDLGYEQYFGPGTRLTVT.

The chain links TRBV20-1 to TRBJ2-7; no clear D. The CDR3 loop spans 12 amino acids. V was pared by 5 bases and J by 2 bases, with 10 bases between. The germline V gene has CDR1 DFQATT and CDR2 SNEGSKA (reference sequence). The CDR3 DNA reads as TGCAGTGCTGGAATCCAGACCTACGAGCAGTACTTC. The encoded protein is CSAGIQTYEQYF.

The chain employs TRBV4-1 and TRBJ2-1; either TRBD1 or TRBD2 may fit D (5 bases each). The CDR3 is 14 amino acids. Between the trimmed V and J ends, which lost 0 bases and 9 bases, there was a span of 12 bases. CDR1 and CDR2 (germline): MGHRA, YSYEKL. This CDR3 reads CASSQDGTKREQFF. CDR3 DNA sequence: TGCGCCAGCAGCCAAGATGGGACCAAACGTGAGCAGTTCTTC.

The chain links TRBV5-6 to TRBJ2-7; 10 nucleotides align to TRBD1. The CDR3 covers 15 residues. Germline CDR1 reads SGHDT; CDR2 reads YYEEEE. V lost 4 bases and J lost 1; bases outside the gene matches: 5. CDR3 coding DNA: TGTGCCAGCAGCATTGGGGACAGGGGATCCTACGAGCAGTACTTC. Its translation is CASSIGDRGSYEQYF.

The chain joins TRBV6-2 or TRBV6-3 to TRBJ1-1, with a possible D match to TRBD1 (5 bases). The CDR3 loop spans 11 amino acids. V lost 10 bases and J lost 6, with 12 bases in between. Per the germline V gene, CDR1 is MNHEY and CDR2 is SVGEGT. CDR3 sequence (DNA): TGTGCCACTCTACGGGGCCCTGAAGCTTTCTTT. Residues: CATLRGPEAFF.